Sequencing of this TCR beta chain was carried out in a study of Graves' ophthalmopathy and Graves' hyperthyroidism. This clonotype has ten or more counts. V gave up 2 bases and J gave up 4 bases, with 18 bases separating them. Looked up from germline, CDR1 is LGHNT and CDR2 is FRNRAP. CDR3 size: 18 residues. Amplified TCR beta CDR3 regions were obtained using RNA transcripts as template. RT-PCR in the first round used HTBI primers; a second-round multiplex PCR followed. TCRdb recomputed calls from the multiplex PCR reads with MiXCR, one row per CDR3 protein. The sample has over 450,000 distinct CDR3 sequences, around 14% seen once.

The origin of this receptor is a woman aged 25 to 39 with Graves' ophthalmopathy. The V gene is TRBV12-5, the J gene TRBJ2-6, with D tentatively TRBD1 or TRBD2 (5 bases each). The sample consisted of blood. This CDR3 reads CASGLIRDGISGANVLTF. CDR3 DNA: TGTGCTAGTGGTTTGATCCGGGACGGAATATCCGGGGCCAACGTCCTGACTTTC.